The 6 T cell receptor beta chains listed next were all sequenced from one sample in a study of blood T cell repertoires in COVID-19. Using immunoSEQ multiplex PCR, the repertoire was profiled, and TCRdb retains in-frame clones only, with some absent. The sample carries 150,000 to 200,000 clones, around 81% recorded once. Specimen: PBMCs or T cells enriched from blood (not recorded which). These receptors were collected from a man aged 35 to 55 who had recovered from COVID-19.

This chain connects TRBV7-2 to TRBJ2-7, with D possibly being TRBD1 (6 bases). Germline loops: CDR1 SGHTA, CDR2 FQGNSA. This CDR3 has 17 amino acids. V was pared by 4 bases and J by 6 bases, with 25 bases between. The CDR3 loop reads CASSWTGTGTNLGEQYF. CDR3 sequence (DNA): TGTGCCAGCAGCTGGACGGGCACCGGGACAAACTTAGGCGAGCAGTACTTC.

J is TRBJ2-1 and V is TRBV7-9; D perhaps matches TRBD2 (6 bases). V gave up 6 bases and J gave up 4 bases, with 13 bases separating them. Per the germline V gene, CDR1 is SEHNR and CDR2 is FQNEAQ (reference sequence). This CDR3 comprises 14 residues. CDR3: CASSSGEYYNEQFF. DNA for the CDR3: TGTGCCAGCAGTTCGGGGGAGTATTACAATGAGCAGTTCTTC.

The CDR3: CSVPRMGGVGTGELFF. For the CDR3, the DNA is TGCAGCGTTCCTCGAATGGGAGGGGTTGGCACCGGGGAGCTGTTTTTT. This sequence joins TRBV29-1 and TRBJ2-2; 7 bases line up with TRBD2. CDR1 SQVTM and CDR2 ANQGSEA come from the germline V gene. Losses at the gene ends were 5 bases for V and 4 bases for J; bases not matched to a gene: 13. This CDR3 comprises 16 residues.

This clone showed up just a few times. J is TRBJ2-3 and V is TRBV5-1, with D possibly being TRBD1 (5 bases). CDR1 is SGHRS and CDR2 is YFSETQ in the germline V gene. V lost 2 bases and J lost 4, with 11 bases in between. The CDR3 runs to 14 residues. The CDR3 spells CASSFWQGSDTQYF. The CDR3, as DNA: TGCGCCAGCAGCTTCTGGCAGGGTTCAGATACGCAGTATTTT.

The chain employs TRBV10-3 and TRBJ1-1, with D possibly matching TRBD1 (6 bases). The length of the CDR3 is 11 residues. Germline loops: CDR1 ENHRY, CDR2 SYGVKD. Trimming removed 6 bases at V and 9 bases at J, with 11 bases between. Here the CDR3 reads CAIRGDNQAFF. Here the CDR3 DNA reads TGTGCCATCAGGGGGGACAACCAAGCTTTCTTT.

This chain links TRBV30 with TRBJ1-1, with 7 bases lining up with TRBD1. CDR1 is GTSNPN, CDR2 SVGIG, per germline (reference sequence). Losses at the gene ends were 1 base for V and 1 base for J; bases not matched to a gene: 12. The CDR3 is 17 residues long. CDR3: CAWSAPGTGTANTEAFF. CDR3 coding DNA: TGTGCCTGGAGTGCCCCCGGTACCGGGACAGCGAACACTGAAGCTTTCTTT.